This T cell receptor (beta chain) was sequenced in a study of CD8 T cells in ankylosing spondylitis. There are 13 residues in the CDR3. Germline V gene sequence: CDR1 SGHRS, CDR2 YFSETQ. V shed 5 bases and J shed 6 bases, with 15 bases lying between them. For this clonotype: Antigen specificity is unknown.

Overall study results and limits: Disease-linked clones were found to be CD8+ and relatively rare in peripheral blood. A TCR beta motif of roughly eight highly homologous variants appeared characteristic of ankylosing spondylitis blood. Clones linked to disease were reported to show significant enrichment in matched ankylosing spondylitis synovial fluid.

Quantitative molecular-barcoded 5'-RACE generated the TCR beta libraries. TCRdb reprocessed the 5' RACE reads with MiXCR, giving one entry per CDR3 protein. The sample shows 250,000 to 300,000 distinct CDR3 sequences, 20% of them seen only once. This receptor was identified in a male donor with ankylosing spondylitis or in good health (not recorded which). Sequenced input: blood, either unsorted or a sorted T cell fraction (not recorded which). The rearrangement uses TRBV5-1 and TRBJ2-7; D possibly corresponds to TRBD2 (6 bases). The CDR3 loop is CASSLGTSSEQYV. CDR3 coding DNA: TGCGCCAGCAGTCTTGGTACTAGCAGCGAGCAGTACGTC.